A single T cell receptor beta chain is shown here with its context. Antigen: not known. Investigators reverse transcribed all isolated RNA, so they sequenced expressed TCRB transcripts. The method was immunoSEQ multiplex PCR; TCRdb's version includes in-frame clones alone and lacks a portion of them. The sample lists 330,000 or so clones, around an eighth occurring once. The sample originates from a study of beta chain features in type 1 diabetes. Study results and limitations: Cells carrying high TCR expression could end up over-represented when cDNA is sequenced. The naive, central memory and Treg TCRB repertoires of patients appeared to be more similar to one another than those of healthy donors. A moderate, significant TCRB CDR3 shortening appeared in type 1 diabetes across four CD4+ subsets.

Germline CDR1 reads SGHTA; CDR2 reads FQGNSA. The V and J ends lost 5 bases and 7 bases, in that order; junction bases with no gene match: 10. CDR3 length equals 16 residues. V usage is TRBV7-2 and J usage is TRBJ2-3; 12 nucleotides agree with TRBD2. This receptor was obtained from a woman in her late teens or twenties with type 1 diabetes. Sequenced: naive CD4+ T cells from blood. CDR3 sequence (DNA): TGTGCCAGCAGCCTGACGACTAGCGGGAGTGCAAATACGCAGTATTTT. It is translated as CASSLTTSGSANTQYF.